The 21 T cell receptor beta chains below were found in one sample sequenced in a study of T cells in Graves' hyperthyroidism and ophthalmopathy. Researchers took RNA transcripts and amplified the TCR beta CDR3 regions from them. Using the HTBI primer set, a first-round RT-PCR was run on the TCR CDR3. TCRdb re-derived calls from the multiplex PCR reads in MiXCR, one entry per CDR3 protein. The sample includes 300,000 to 450,000 distinct CDR3 sequences, about 15% seen only once; the top ten take 9.5% to 11%. The sequenced sample was blood. The receptors were gathered from an older woman with Graves' hyperthyroidism.

This clonotype was observed a few times. The chain recombines TRBV20-1 with TRBJ1-3; maybe TRBD1 (5 bases). Germline V gene data show CDR1 as DFQATT and CDR2 as SNEGSKA (reference sequence). This CDR3 has 15 residues. Between the trimmed V and J ends, which lost 3 bases and 0 bases, there was a span of 12 bases. The CDR3 coding sequence is TGCAGTGCTAGCGCCGGGACCTCCTCTGGAAACACCATATATTTT. Translating it yields CSASAGTSSGNTIYF.

This clonotype was recorded a few times. This chain uses TRBV6-1 with TRBJ2-1, with TRBD2 as a possible D gene (6 bases). The CDR3 has 10 amino acids. The germline CDR1 and CDR2 sequences are MNHNS and SASEGT. CDR3 coding DNA: TGTGCGGTGACGGAGGGTGAGCAGTTCTTC. Translating it yields CAVTEGEQFF.

Turning to this clonotype: This may be a read error: a much more frequent sequence differs by one nucleotide. The chain uses TRBV5-1 and TRBJ2-3; TRBD2 is a possible D gene (6 bases). Germline assignment: CDR1 SGHRS and CDR2 YFSETQ. Trimming removed 6 bases at V and 4 bases at J, with 18 bases between. CDR3 length equals 15 residues. This CDR3 is CASNRPAGSPDTQYF. CDR3 DNA: TGCGCCAGCAATCGACCAGCGGGTAGCCCAGATACGCAGTATTTT.

This clonotype was observed many times. The V call is TRBV10-3, the J call TRBJ1-1; the D is unclear. V shed 4 bases and J shed 3 bases, with 9 bases lying between them. This CDR3 has 13 residues. In germline, CDR1 is ENHRY, CDR2 SYGVKD. The CDR3 sequence is CAISGREDTEAFF. CDR3 coding DNA: TGTGCCATCAGTGGGAGGGAGGACACTGAAGCTTTCTTT.

This rearrangement joins TRBV2 to TRBJ1-6, with D tentatively TRBD1 (5 bases). The CDR3 spans 12 residues. Between the trimmed V and J ends, which lost 6 bases and 8 bases, there was a span of 8 bases. Germline CDR1 and CDR2: SNHLY and FYNNEI. The DNA of the CDR3 is TGTGCCAGCAGGGGGCTTGATTCACCCCTCCACTTT. It specifies CASRGLDSPLHF.

This clonotype was observed at least ten times. The chain couples TRBV10-1 to TRBJ2-4, with D hard to call. Deletions cut 5 bases from V and 8 bases from J, with 16 bases between. The CDR3 contains 14 residues. Germline assignment: CDR1 WNHNN and CDR2 SYGVQD (reference sequence). This CDR3 is CASSSPGSGDIQYF. In DNA form, the CDR3 reads TGCGCCAGCAGTTCCCCGGGCTCTGGGGACATTCAGTACTTC.

This clonotype came up once. A read error may account for a junction end that differs from germline. V usage is TRBV20-1 and J usage is TRBJ2-4; 7 bases match TRBD1. The CDR3 covers 14 residues. The germline gives CDR1 DFQATT, CDR2 SNEGSKA (reference sequence). The CDR3 sequence is CSAKGALAKNIQYF. DNA for the CDR3: TGCAGTGCTAAGGGGGCGCTAGCCAAAAACATTCAGTATTTC.

The sample holds many counts of this clonotype. The chain recombines TRBV28 with TRBJ2-3; 8 bases match TRBD2. J was trimmed by 0 bases and V by 3 bases; bases with no gene match: 8. Germline lookup yields CDR1 MDHEN and CDR2 SYDVKM. CDR3 length: 17 residues. CDR3 protein: CASSLGLAGPSTDTQYF. In DNA, the CDR3 is TGTGCCAGCAGTTTGGGTCTAGCGGGCCCTAGCACAGATACGCAGTATTTT.

This clonotype was detected only a few times. A clone one base away is much larger, so this may be a read error. The CDR3 carries no conserved terminal phenylalanine or tryptophan, so it likely arises from a read error. The rearrangement joins TRBV11-2 to TRBJ2-1; TRBD2 is a possible D gene (6 bases). There are 15 residues in the CDR3. CDR1 and CDR2 from the germline V gene are SGHAT and FQNNGV. Trimming removed 3 bases at V and 1 base at J, with 10 bases between. The CDR3, as DNA: TGTGCCAGCAGCTTGTGGCGGGATTCCTACAATGAGCAGTTCTGC. Its translation: CASSLWRDSYNEQFC.

This clonotype was counted at least ten times. J is TRBJ2-1 and V is TRBV18; 9 positions match TRBD1. Germline-derived CDR1 and CDR2 are KGHSH and LQKENI. The CDR3 runs 15 residues. Trimming cost V 3 bases and J 5 bases; bases outside gene matches: 5. DNA of the CDR3: TGTGCCAGCTCACCTAGGGACAGGGATGACAATGAGCAGTTCTTC. It encodes CASSPRDRDDNEQFF.

This clonotype occurred a few times. This rearrangement joins TRBV19 to TRBJ2-3, with D tentatively TRBD1 (6 bases). The CDR3 is 19 residues long. Per the germline V gene, CDR1 is LNHDA and CDR2 is SQIVND (reference sequence). Trimming left V 6 bases short and J 3 bases short, with 28 bases between. The CDR3 nucleotides are TGTGCCAGTAGGGGTGGGGGCCGGGTAGACCCCACCGCGACAGATACGCAGTATTTT. Translation: CASRGGGRVDPTATDTQYF.

The rearrangement joins TRBV6-5 to TRBJ2-7, with 7 positions matching TRBD2. Trimming cost V 2 bases and J 1 base; bases outside gene matches: 5. CDR1 MNHEY and CDR2 SVGAGI come from the germline V gene. This CDR3 is 15 amino acids long. Written as DNA, the CDR3 is TGTGCCAGCAGTTACGGGGGGGGGTGTTCCTACGAGCAGTACTTC. This encodes CASSYGGGCSYEQYF.

The chain has TRBV19 and TRBJ2-6; D gene ambiguous. V lost 7 bases to trimming and J lost 0 bases, with 4 bases between them. CDR1 and CDR2 from the germline V gene are LNHDA and SQIVND (reference sequence). The CDR3 has 13 amino acids. CDR3 sequence: CASTNSGANVLTF. In nucleotides, the CDR3 is TGTGCCAGTACTAACTCTGGGGCCAACGTCCTGACTTTC.

In this sample, this clonotype turned up many times. This rearrangement joins TRBV20-1 to TRBJ2-2; 13 bases fit TRBD2. V was pared by 6 bases and J by 5 bases, with 3 bases of the junction left unmatched. The CDR3 sequence is 14 residues long. The germline CDR1 and CDR2 sequences are DFQATT and SNEGSKA (reference sequence). The CDR3 is CSARTSGRTGELFF. CDR3 in DNA: TGCAGTGCGAGGACTAGCGGGAGAACCGGGGAGCTGTTTTTT.

Comments on this clonotype: A much larger clone lies one base from this, so it may be a read error. The chain recombines TRBV10-3 with TRBJ2-1, with D perhaps matching TRBD1 (5 bases). Deletions cut 4 bases from V and 2 bases from J, with 12 bases between. The CDR3 spans 15 residues. The V gene's germline CDR1 is ENHRY and CDR2 SYGVKD. The CDR3 spells CAISVIREPYNEQFF. In nucleotides, the CDR3 is TGTGCCATCAGTGTAATCAGGGAACCCTACAATGAGCAGTTCTTC.

This clonotype has ten or more counts. Compared with germline, one end of the junction differs, possibly owing to a read error. This chain joins TRBV20-1 and TRBJ2-5; D is unclear. Germline CDR1 and CDR2: DFQATT and SNEGSKA (reference sequence). This CDR3 contains 12 residues. In DNA, the CDR3 is TGCAGTGCGAGAGGCTTACAAGAGACCCAGTACTTC. It yields the protein CSARGLQETQYF.

This clonotype was found many times. The rearrangement joins TRBV28 to TRBJ1-5; D not resolved. V was clipped by 8 bases and J by 5 bases, with 19 bases between them. The CDR3 sequence is 15 residues long. CDR1 is MDHEN, CDR2 SYDVKM, per germline. The CDR3 coding sequence is TGTGCCAGCGCTTCCGGAGAGGGTGGCCATCAGCCCCAGCATTTT. Amino acids: CASASGEGGHQPQHF.

The sample holds many counts of this clonotype. This CDR3 is CASSLDNRQGPVYGYTF. In DNA form, the CDR3 reads TGTGCCAGCAGCTTAGATAACCGACAGGGACCAGTCTATGGCTACACCTTC. The chain employs TRBV11-3 and TRBJ1-2; 7 bases are a match to TRBD1. The germline V gene encodes CDR1 SGHNT and CDR2 YENEEA. The CDR3 sequence is 17 residues long. Trimming cost V 0 bases and J 4 bases; bases outside gene matches: 11.

The chain employs TRBV11-2 and TRBJ2-1; 8 bases match TRBD1. V dropped 4 bases and J dropped 5; count of bases not matched to a gene: 10. Germline loops: CDR1 SGHAT, CDR2 FQNNGV. The CDR3 totals 16 residues. This chain's CDR3 is CASSSGPGQDNNEQFF. The CDR3, as DNA: TGTGCCAGCAGCTCCGGTCCGGGACAGGACAACAATGAGCAGTTCTTC.

The genes are TRBV5-1 and TRBJ1-3, with 8 nucleotides matching TRBD1. CDR3 length equals 16 residues. Germline-derived CDR1 and CDR2 are SGHRS and YFSETQ. With V trimmed by 2 bases and J by 4 bases, 8 bases remained unmatched. CDR3 coding DNA: TGCGCCAGCAGCTTCTCCCCGGGACAGGCGGGAAACACCATATATTTT. This codes for CASSFSPGQAGNTIYF. Drawing the rest from reference TRBV5-1 and TRBJ1-3, the complete variable domain is KAGVTQTPRYLIKTRGQQVTLSCSPISGHRSVSWYQQTPGQGLQFLFEYFSETQRNKGNFPGRFSGRQFSNSRSEMNVSTLELGDSALYLCASSFSPGQAGNTIYFGEGSWLTVV.

V is TRBV5-1 and J is TRBJ2-1, with 7 bases lining up with TRBD2. Germline CDR1 SGHRS, CDR2 YFSETQ. V lost 2 bases to trimming and J lost 8 bases; unmatched junction nucleotides: 7. The CDR3 is made up of 14 amino acids. The CDR3 DNA reads as TGCGCCAGCAGCTTAGGCGGGAGTGTCTATGAGCAGTTCTTC. Protein sequence: CASSLGGSVYEQFF. Full variable domain (rest looked up from reference TRBV5-1 and TRBJ2-1): KAGVTQTPRYLIKTRGQQVTLSCSPISGHRSVSWYQQTPGQGLQFLFEYFSETQRNKGNFPGRFSGRQFSNSRSEMNVSTLELGDSALYLCASSLGGSVYEQFFGPGTRLTVL.